This entry lists 29 T cell receptor beta chains sequenced from one sample in a study of control samples from healthy donors and cancer patients. Here immunoSEQ multiplex PCR was the method, and the copy in TCRdb shows in-frame clones only, minus some. The sample yields some 150,000 clones, over 85% seen once. Material for sequencing was blood. The receptor source for this set is a man between 45 and 60 years old in good health.

This chain links TRBV5-1 with TRBJ2-3, with a tentative D call TRBD2 (6 bases). Germline-derived CDR1 and CDR2 are SGHRS and YFSETQ. The CDR3 totals 16 residues. V dropped 4 bases and J dropped 1 base, with 16 bases sitting between them. The CDR3 here is CASSRGTPGGTDTQYF. The CDR3 DNA reads as TGCGCCAGCAGCCGGGGGACTCCAGGAGGCACAGATACGCAGTATTTT.

The chain is built from TRBV11-2 and TRBJ1-3, with a weak D call TRBD1 (5 bases). This CDR3 has 15 residues. Trimming took off 10 bases at V and 4 bases at J, with 20 bases between the two ends. Germline CDR1 is SGHAT and CDR2 is FQNNGV. CDR3 region: CATRWRGWEGNTIYF. CDR3 nucleotide sequence: TGTGCCACCCGGTGGAGGGGTTGGGAAGGAAACACCATATATTTT.

The chain has TRBV11-1 and TRBJ1-5; no reliable D call. With 3 bases removed from V and 2 bases from J, the gap between germline ends came to 11 bases. The length of the CDR3 is 15 residues. CDR1 SGHAT and CDR2 FQDESV come from the germline V gene (reference sequence). The DNA of the CDR3 is TGTGCCAGCAGCTTGGGTGGAAGTGGCAATCAGCCCCAGCATTTT. Its protein is CASSLGGSGNQPQHF. Drawing the rest from reference TRBV11-1 and TRBJ1-5, the complete variable domain is EAEVAQSPRYKITEKSQAVAFWCDPISGHATLYWYRQILGQGPELLVQFQDESVVDDSQLPKDRFSAERLKGVDSTLKIQPAELGDSAMYLCASSLGGSGNQPQHFGDGTRLSIL.

This clone was counted many times. This sample also contains other DNA sequences that code for the same CDR3. This chain joins TRBV9 and TRBJ1-5, with a possible D match to TRBD1 (5 bases). This CDR3 comprises 14 residues. Germline-derived CDR1 and CDR2 are SGDLS and YYNGEE. The ends were cut back, 0 bases at V and 4 bases at J, with 8 bases in the middle. The CDR3 DNA sequence: TGTGCCAGCAGCGTAGATGGGGCTAATCAGCCCCAGCATTTT. Its translation is CASSVDGANQPQHF.

The gene calls are TRBV25-1 and TRBJ1-2; no clear D gene. CDR3 length: 12 amino acids. Per germline, CDR1 MGHDK and CDR2 SYGVNS. The ends were cut back, 1 base at V and 5 bases at J, with 5 bases in the middle. For the CDR3, the DNA is TGTGCCAGCAGTGAATCACCGTATGGCTACACCTTC. Translating it yields CASSESPYGYTF.

V and J are TRBV9 and TRBJ2-7, with D possibly being TRBD1 (5 bases). The CDR3 runs to 14 residues. The V end was cut by 4 bases, the J end by 2 bases, with 13 bases between. Germline CDR1 reads SGDLS; CDR2 reads YYNGEE. CDR3 nucleotides: TGTGCCAGCAGCCCTCAGGGCCGGGCCTACGAGCAGTACTTC. It yields the protein CASSPQGRAYEQYF.

V gene TRBV10-3 combines with J gene TRBJ1-1, with D uncertain. The germline CDR1 and CDR2 sequences are ENHRY and SYGVKD. V lost 10 bases and J lost 3, with 9 bases in between. CDR3 size: 11 residues. CDR3 coding DNA: TGTGCCACGCGTGGGGACACTGAAGCTTTCTTT. The encoded protein is CATRGDTEAFF.

This chain joins TRBV28 and TRBJ2-7; TRBD1 matches 8 bases. The CDR3 totals 12 residues. Trimming at V came to 10 bases and at J to 5 bases, leaving 7 bases not matched to a gene. Germline loops: CDR1 MDHEN, CDR2 SYDVKM. The CDR3 reads CATRTGLHEQYF. CDR3 DNA: TGTGCCACCCGGACAGGGCTTCACGAGCAGTACTTC.

The CDR3 DNA sequence: TGCGCCAGCAGTGGCGGGAGTGGCACAGATACGCAGTATTTT. Protein sequence: CASSGGSGTDTQYF. The genes are TRBV5-1 and TRBJ2-3; 7 bases match TRBD2. Germline CDR1 reads SGHRS; CDR2 reads YFSETQ. This CDR3 is built from 14 residues. V was clipped by 5 bases and J by 1 base; unmatched bases: 4.

The CDR3 sequence: CASSSGQGGSYEQYF. The CDR3 nucleotides read TGCGCCAGCAGCTCCGGACAGGGTGGGTCCTACGAGCAGTACTTC. The rearrangement joins TRBV5-1 to TRBJ2-7, with 8 positions matching TRBD1. With V trimmed by 3 bases and J by 1 base, 6 bases remained unmatched. Germline assignment: CDR1 SGHRS and CDR2 YFSETQ. The CDR3 consists of 15 residues.

V and J are TRBV2 and TRBJ2-7; D not resolved. Germline CDR1 is SNHLY and CDR2 is FYNNEI. V gave up 8 bases and J gave up 3 bases, with 8 bases separating them. This CDR3 comprises 11 residues. The CDR3 sequence is CASGNNYEQYF. CDR3 sequence (DNA): TGTGCCAGCGGCAATAACTACGAGCAGTACTTC.

V is TRBV6-6 and J is TRBJ2-3; no firm D call. The germline V gene has CDR1 MNHNY and CDR2 SVGAGI (reference sequence). This CDR3 comprises 12 residues. Trimming removed 8 bases at V and 2 bases at J, with 8 bases between. For the CDR3, the DNA is TGTGCCAGCGCGCAGGACACAGATACGCAGTATTTT. This codes for CASAQDTDTQYF.

This chain links TRBV7-9 with TRBJ1-6; D perhaps matches TRBD1 (5 bases). Germline CDR1 is SEHNR and CDR2 is FQNEAQ (reference sequence). V dropped 5 bases and J dropped 5 bases, with 16 bases sitting between them. The CDR3 totals 16 residues. The CDR3 DNA follows: TGTGCCAGCAGCCCCGCCTTCGGGACGGATAATTCACCCCTCCACTTT. It encodes CASSPAFGTDNSPLHF.

The chain carries TRBV10-2 and TRBJ1-5; the D is unclear. V was cut by 6 bases and J by 3 bases, with 12 bases left in between. The CDR3 consists of 14 residues. The germline gives CDR1 WSHSY, CDR2 SAAADI. The CDR3 DNA is TGCGCCAGCAGAGAGACACAATCCAATCAGCCCCAGCATTTT. This gives the protein CASRETQSNQPQHF.

The chain employs TRBV9 and TRBJ2-1, with TRBD2 matching over 10 bases. Germline assignment: CDR1 SGDLS and CDR2 YYNGEE. This CDR3 is 15 amino acids long. Losses at the gene ends were 4 bases for V and 5 bases for J; bases not matched to a gene: 6. Here the CDR3 DNA reads TGTGCCAGCAGCTTTAGGACTAGCGGTGACAATGAGCAGTTCTTC. Amino acids: CASSFRTSGDNEQFF.

The chain is built from TRBV5-1 and TRBJ2-5; the D gene is possibly TRBD2 (6 bases). The V end lost 2 bases, the J end lost 4 bases, and 12 bases lay between the germline ends. The length of the CDR3 is 14 residues. Germline V gives CDR1 SGHRS, CDR2 YFSETQ. The CDR3 coding sequence is TGCGCCAGCAGCTTTGGGACTTACAGAGAGACCCAGTACTTC. Translation gives CASSFGTYRETQYF.

The rearrangement uses TRBV5-6 and TRBJ1-5; 7 positions agree with TRBD1. Germline values: CDR1 SGHDT, CDR2 YYEEEE. V gave up 3 bases and J gave up 6 bases; unmatched junction bases: 3. This CDR3 has 13 residues. DNA of the CDR3: TGTGCCAGCAGCTCGACAGGGTTTCAGCCCCAGCATTTT. This codes for CASSSTGFQPQHF.

The chain joins TRBV6-5 to TRBJ1-5; TRBD1 matches 12 bases. CDR3 length equals 16 residues. From germline, CDR1 is MNHEY and CDR2 SVGAGI. The trim removed 4 bases at V and 6 bases at J, leaving 7 bases unmatched. The CDR3 sequence: CASSSRDRGRGQPQHF. CDR3 sequence (DNA): TGTGCCAGCAGTTCCCGGGACAGGGGGCGAGGTCAGCCCCAGCATTTT.

This sequence joins TRBV9 and TRBJ2-7, with 7 bases matching TRBD1. The CDR3 sequence is 14 residues long. The J segment lost 3 bases and the V segment lost 2 bases, leaving 5 bases of the junction unmatched. Germline V lookup: CDR1 SGDLS, CDR2 YYNGEE. CDR3 nucleotides: TGTGCCAGCAGCGTTACAGGGGTCAACTACGAGCAGTACTTC. This gives the protein CASSVTGVNYEQYF. The full variable domain, with the rest looked up from reference TRBV9 and TRBJ2-7, is DSGVTQTPKHLITATGQRVTLRCSPRSGDLSVYWYQQSLDQGLQFLIQYYNGEERAKGNILERFSAQQFPDLHSELNLSSLELGDSALYFCASSVTGVNYEQYFGPGTRLTVT.

The chain recombines TRBV4-1 with TRBJ2-5; no clear D. The CDR3 totals 14 residues. The V end was cut by 4 bases, the J end by 4 bases, with 13 bases between. Germline-derived CDR1 and CDR2 are MGHRA and YSYEKL. DNA of the CDR3: TGCGCCAGCAGCCGGCCTGGAATAGGAGAGACCCAGTACTTC. Translation: CASSRPGIGETQYF.

The CDR3 sequence is CASCTGWPYEQYF. The CDR3 bases are TGTGCCAGCTGTACAGGGTGGCCCTACGAGCAGTACTTC. The chain recombines TRBV28 with TRBJ2-7; the D gene is possibly TRBD1 (6 bases). The CDR3 sequence is 13 residues long. V was trimmed by 8 bases and J by 2 bases, leaving 13 bases between them. Germline V CDR1 and CDR2: MDHEN, SYDVKM.

This sequence joins TRBV12-5 and TRBJ2-1; 12 bases map to TRBD2. V was pared by 6 bases and J by 8 bases, with 5 bases of the junction left unmatched. Looked up from germline, CDR1 is LGHNT and CDR2 is FRNRAP. This CDR3 comprises 14 residues. CDR3 protein: CASGLAGGPHEQFF. CDR3 DNA: TGTGCTAGTGGCCTAGCGGGAGGGCCCCATGAGCAGTTCTTC.

The rearrangement links TRBV29-1 to TRBJ1-1; D not certain. Trimming took 1 base from V and 1 from J, leaving 10 bases between them. This CDR3 contains 14 residues. CDR1 and CDR2 (germline): SQVTM, ANQGSEA. This chain's CDR3 is CSVEGRNRNTEAFF. The CDR3 DNA follows: TGCAGCGTTGAAGGGCGAAACAGGAACACTGAAGCTTTCTTT. The whole variable domain, filled in from reference TRBV29-1 and TRBJ1-1, reads SAVISQKPSRDICQRGTSLTIQCQVDSQVTMMFWYRQQPGQSLTLIATANQGSEATYESGFVIDKFPISRPNLTFSTLTVSNMSPEDSSIYLCSVEGRNRNTEAFFGQGTRLTVV.

This chain joins TRBV28 and TRBJ2-4, with TRBD1 matching over 10 bases. V lost 5 bases to trimming and J lost 6 bases; unmatched junction nucleotides: 10. The length of the CDR3 is 16 residues. From germline, CDR1 is MDHEN and CDR2 SYDVKM. The CDR3 here is CASSPAGQGKRNIQYF. In nucleotides, the CDR3 is TGTGCCAGCAGTCCCGCGGGACAGGGGAAAAGAAACATTCAGTACTTC.

The chain recombines TRBV20-1 with TRBJ2-1, with D hard to call. From germline, CDR1 is DFQATT and CDR2 SNEGSKA (reference sequence). The CDR3 runs 10 residues. V lost 2 bases, J lost 5 bases, and 1 base lay in between. The CDR3 region has the DNA TGCAGTGCTAGACACAATGAGCAGTTCTTC. Its protein is CSARHNEQFF.

The chain joins TRBV7-9 to TRBJ2-5, with D perhaps matching TRBD2 (6 bases). The CDR3 sequence is 14 residues long. The ends were cut back, 1 base at V and 5 bases at J, with 11 bases in the middle. CDR1 is SEHNR and CDR2 is FQNEAQ in the germline V gene (reference sequence). Written as DNA, the CDR3 is TGTGCCAGCAGCTTAGGGGCGGGGTTGGAGACCCAGTACTTC. This sequence encodes CASSLGAGLETQYF.

This chain links TRBV14 with TRBJ2-3; D is perhaps TRBD1 or TRBD2 (5 bases each). The CDR3 loop spans 20 amino acids. V was cut by 1 base and J by 1 base, with 24 bases left in between. Germline loops: CDR1 SGHDN, CDR2 FVKESK. CDR3 in amino acids: CASSQGVGRFLRLGTDTQYF. CDR3 coding DNA: TGTGCCAGCAGCCAAGGAGTGGGACGGTTCCTGAGGCTGGGCACAGATACGCAGTATTTT.

This rearrangement joins TRBV29-1 to TRBJ2-7, with D possibly being TRBD1 (6 bases). There are 14 residues in the CDR3. Trimming left V 0 bases short and J 2 bases short, with 11 bases between. The germline V gene has CDR1 SQVTM and CDR2 ANQGSEA. DNA of the CDR3: TGCAGCGTTGAAGATTCGACAGGACCCTACGAGCAGTACTTC. Protein product: CSVEDSTGPYEQYF.

The chain joins TRBV6-1 to TRBJ2-1, with no clear D. V lost 6 bases to trimming and J lost 4 bases, with 10 bases between them. The CDR3 sequence is 13 residues long. The V gene's germline CDR1 is MNHNS and CDR2 SASEGT. For the CDR3, the DNA is TGTGCCAGCAGAAATTCTAGGTACAATGAGCAGTTCTTC. Encoded protein: CASRNSRYNEQFF.